This TCR beta chain was recovered during a study of blood T cell repertoires in COVID-19. Study-wide context: PBMCs, B-cell-depleted T cells, or T cells were the source of the cDNA or gDNA that made up the material.

V lost 1 base, J lost 4 bases, and 15 bases lay in between. This CDR3 has 15 residues. Germline V gene lookup returns CDR1 SQVTM and CDR2 ANQGSEA. In the source study's methods: How many nucleated cells were present was estimated from reference gene primer amplification. TCRdb keeps only in-frame clones here, not all; method: immunoSEQ multiplex PCR. Clonal size and the V and J genes are those of that table, whereas D and trimming came from the DNA. The sample has roughly 200,000 clones, 79% seen once; the top ten hold around 5.9%. The chain employs TRBV29-1 and TRBJ2-3, with D perhaps matching TRBD2 (6 bases). Sequencing was done on a sample of peripheral blood. This sequence originates from a middle-aged woman with COVID-19, enrolled during active disease. CDR3: CSVEGAPGGADTQYF. The CDR3 DNA reads as TGCAGCGTTGAAGGTGCCCCCGGAGGGGCAGATACGCAGTATTTT.